The rows below give T cell receptor beta chains drawn from one sample of a study of CD8 T cells in ankylosing spondylitis. Using its own MiXCR run on the 5' RACE reads, TCRdb lists one record per CDR3 protein. The sample lists about 400,000 distinct CDR3 sequences; roughly 20% were seen once. Sequencing used blood, either unsorted or a sorted T cell fraction (not recorded which). These receptors were collected from a male donor with ankylosing spondylitis or in good health (not recorded which). The CDR3 runs from the conserved cysteine through the conserved F or W. A D gene is named only where the DNA matches it firmly. The size of a clone is reported for some rows only, either as once, few or many, or as a class for expanded clones.

TRBV15,few,15,NA,TRBJ2-3,CATSFGAGLVDTQYF,TGTGCCACCAGCTTCGGCGCGGGGCTTGTAGATACGCAGTATTTT
TRBV6-1,many,13,NA,TRBJ1-5,CASHLAPGQPQHF,TGTGCCAGCCATCTTGCTCCGGGCCAGCCCCAGCATTTT
TRBV6-4,NA,15,NA,TRBJ2-3,CASSDSLEGTDTQYF,TGTGCCAGCAGTGACTCTCTAGAGGGCACAGATACGCAGTATTTT
TRBV9,NA,14,NA,TRBJ1-2,CASSVGTPSYGYTF,TGTGCCAGCAGCGTAGGAACTCCCTCCTATGGCTACACCTTC
TRBV28,few,14,NA,TRBJ2-7,CASSLPTVTYEQYF,TGTGCCAGCAGCCTCCCGACGGTTACCTACGAGCAGTACTTC
TRBV20-1,NA,15,NA,TRBJ1-1,CSARAGGGWNTEAFF,TGCAGTGCTAGGGCTGGAGGGGGTTGGAACACTGAAGCTTTCTTT
TRBV6-1,few,14,TRBD1,TRBJ2-3,CASNDRVGPDTQYF,TGTGCCAGCAATGACAGGGTCGGCCCAGATACGCAGTATTTT
TRBV15,few,13,TRBD1,TRBJ1-1,CATSSRQGAGAFF,TGTGCCACCAGCAGCAGACAGGGGGCTGGAGCTTTCTTT
TRBV4-2,few,15,NA,TRBJ2-3,CASSRDVWGTDTQYF,TGTGCCAGCAGCCGAGATGTATGGGGCACAGATACGCAGTATTTT
TRBV4-1,NA,13,NA,TRBJ2-7,CASSHPSGYEQYF,TGCGCCAGCAGCCACCCCAGCGGGTACGAGCAGTACTTC
TRBV5-5,few,12,NA,TRBJ2-3,CASSFVTGGEYF,TGTGCCAGCAGCTTTGTGACAGGTGGGGAGTATTTT
TRBV11-2,few,17,TRBD1,TRBJ2-1,CASSLEHSFSRQGEQFF,TGTGCCAGCAGCTTAGAGCACTCCTTCTCTCGACAGGGAGAGCAGTTCTTC
TRBV6-6,NA,12,NA,TRBJ2-2,CASSTLSGELFF,TGTGCCAGCAGTACCTTAAGCGGGGAGCTGTTTTTT
TRBV7-3,NA,15,NA,TRBJ1-6,CASSSAGAGNSPLHF,TGTGCCAGCAGCTCAGCCGGGGCTGGGAATTCACCCCTCCACTTT
TRBV4-1,few,15,NA,TRBJ1-1,CASSQGGSGDTEAFF,TGCGCCAGCAGCCAAGGAGGGTCAGGGGACACTGAAGCTTTCTTT
TRBV4-1,NA,15,NA,TRBJ2-2,CASSQDASYTGELFF,TGCGCCAGCAGCCAAGATGCCAGCTACACCGGGGAGCTGTTTTTT
TRBV21-1,NA,12,NA,TRBJ2-1,CASKTGGLAGRF,TGTGCCAGCAAGACGGGGGGACTAGCGGGGCGCTTC
TRBV20-1,few,17,TRBD1,TRBJ1-2,CSARDVDRGEVVYGYTF,TGCAGTGCTAGAGATGTAGACAGGGGGGAGGTGGTCTATGGCTACACCTTC
TRBV12-3/TRBV12-4,many,12,NA,TRBJ2-3,CASSLPGDTQYF,TGTGCCAGCAGTTTACCCGGAGATACGCAGTATTTT
TRBV4-2,NA,14,NA,TRBJ2-3,CASSQDPSGNTQYF,TGTGCCAGCAGCCAAGACCCCTCCGGAAATACGCAGTATTTT
TRBV7-9,few,15,TRBD2,TRBJ2-7,CASSPAGGVKGEQYF,TGTGCCAGCAGCCCCGCCGGGGGGGTTAAAGGCGAGCAGTACTTC
TRBV5-6,many,13,NA,TRBJ1-2,CASSLVPSDGYTF,TGTGCCAGCAGCTTGGTACCGAGTGATGGCTACACCTTC
TRBV12-3/TRBV12-4,NA,15,NA,TRBJ2-3,CASSLGLVATDTQYF,TGTGCCAGCAGTTTAGGGCTAGTCGCCACAGATACGCAGTATTTT
TRBV10-3,NA,9,NA,TRBJ2-7,CAPVEGQYF,TGTGCCCCTGTGGAGGGGCAGTACTTC
TRBV6-1,NA,16,NA,TRBJ2-1,CASSLQEGYRSNEQFF,TGTGCCAGCAGCCTCCAGGAAGGGTACCGTTCCAATGAGCAGTTCTTC
TRBV10-2,NA,12,NA,TRBJ2-2,CASTSPPGELFF,TGCGCCAGCACCTCCCCGCCCGGGGAGCTGTTTTTT
TRBV30,NA,13,NA,TRBJ2-7,CAWSVGHKYEQYF,TGTGCCTGGAGTGTGGGACACAAGTACGAGCAGTACTTC
TRBV20-1,NA,16,TRBD2,TRBJ2-1,CSARRTSGGFYNEQFF,TGCAGTGCTCGAAGGACTAGCGGGGGTTTCTACAATGAGCAGTTCTTC
TRBV12-3/TRBV12-4,once,15,NA,TRBJ2-7,CASSPLGGEDYEQYF,TGTGCCAGCAGTCCCCTCGGGGGCGAGGACTACGAGCAGTACTTC
TRBV4-1,NA,14,NA,TRBJ1-3,CASSHPGTGNTIYF,TGCGCCAGCAGCCACCCTGGGACAGGAAACACCATATATTTT
TRBV12-3/TRBV12-4,NA,12,NA,TRBJ1-3,CASSITGNTIYF,TGTGCCAGCAGTATAACTGGAAACACCATATATTTT
TRBV6-1,NA,15,TRBD2,TRBJ2-3,CASSDLAGGLDTQYF,TGTGCCAGCAGTGATCTAGCGGGGGGGCTTGATACGCAGTATTTT
TRBV5-1,few,14,NA,TRBJ2-7,CASSPPGDSYEQYF,TGCGCCAGCAGCCCCCCGGGGGACTCCTACGAGCAGTACTTC
TRBV6-1,NA,14,NA,TRBJ1-5,CASRGRMSNQPQHF,TGTGCCAGCAGGGGTCGAATGAGCAATCAGCCCCAGCATTTT
TRBV11-2,NA,21,TRBD1,TRBJ2-7,CASSFSRSTGTGCFLSYEQYF,TGTGCCAGCAGCTTCTCACGATCCACCGGGACAGGCTGTTTTCTCTCCTACGAGCAGTACTTC
TRBV27,few,14,NA,TRBJ1-1,CASSWGGANTEAFF,TGTGCCAGCAGTTGGGGAGGGGCGAACACTGAAGCTTTCTTT
TRBV12-3/TRBV12-4,once,15,TRBD2,TRBJ2-1,CASSEGAGRHNEQFF,TGTGCCAGCAGCGAGGGAGCGGGGCGGCACAATGAGCAGTTCTTC
TRBV5-1,NA,15,TRBD1,TRBJ2-1,CASSWGTGIFDEQFF,TGCGCCAGCAGCTGGGGGACAGGGATTTTCGATGAGCAGTTCTTC
TRBV28,few,14,NA,TRBJ2-5,CASNNPATRETQYF,TGTGCCAGCAACAACCCAGCCACCCGTGAGACCCAGTACTTC
TRBV9,few,15,TRBD2,TRBJ2-3,CASSAGTSGLGPQYF,TGTGCCAGCAGCGCGGGGACTAGCGGATTAGGTCCGCAGTATTTT
TRBV5-1,NA,15,TRBD1,TRBJ1-1,CASSPRQGVNTEAFF,TGCGCCAGCAGCCCCCGACAGGGTGTGAACACTGAAGCTTTCTTT
TRBV2,few,14,TRBD2,TRBJ2-3,CASNGRGVADTQYF,TGTGCCAGCAATGGGCGGGGGGTTGCAGATACGCAGTATTTT
TRBV6-1,few,17,NA,TRBJ2-3,CASSNTPGGLNTDTQYF,TGTGCCAGCAGCAACACGCCTGGGGGGCTAAACACAGATACGCAGTATTTT
TRBV5-6,NA,15,TRBD1,TRBJ2-1,CASSLDRGGKGEQFF,TGTGCCAGCAGCCTGGACAGGGGGGGTAAAGGTGAGCAGTTCTTC
TRBV29-1,few,15,TRBD2,TRBJ2-3,CSVGSGGAWEDTQYF,TGCAGCGTTGGTAGCGGGGGGGCCTGGGAAGATACGCAGTATTTT